These 6 T cell receptor beta chains share one sample of origin, sequenced in a study of blood T cell repertoires in COVID-19. Profiling relied on immunoSEQ multiplex PCR, and the TCRdb table lists in-frame clones only, not all of them. The table has 35,000 to 45,000 clones, around nine tenths seen once. Sequenced input: peripheral blood. The receptors stem from a man in his forties or fifties with COVID-19, enrolled during active disease.

The chain links TRBV29-1 to TRBJ2-1; weak D call: TRBD2 (5 bases). Trimming cost V 4 bases and J 0 bases, with 19 bases left between them. The V gene's germline CDR1 is SQVTM and CDR2 ANQGSEA. The CDR3 is made up of 17 amino acids. DNA for the CDR3: TGCAGCGTTGCCCAGACCACTAGGGCCAGCTCCTACAATGAGCAGTTCTTC. Its translation: CSVAQTTRASSYNEQFF.

The rearrangement joins TRBV11-2 to TRBJ1-3; a possible D gene is TRBD1 (5 bases). Germline CDR1 and CDR2: SGHAT and FQNNGV. The CDR3 sequence is 16 residues long. V gave up 4 bases and J gave up 0 bases, with 13 bases separating them. CDR3 region: CASSWLSGLSGNTIYF. The CDR3, as DNA: TGTGCCAGCAGCTGGTTATCGGGACTCTCTGGAAACACCATATATTTT.

This sequence joins TRBV5-1 and TRBJ2-2, with 7 bases identical to TRBD1. Per the germline V gene, CDR1 is SGHRS and CDR2 is YFSETQ. The CDR3 is made up of 15 amino acids. The trim removed 3 bases at V and 6 bases at J, leaving 8 bases unmatched. The CDR3 protein is CASSWGQSTPGELFF. DNA of the CDR3: TGCGCCAGCAGCTGGGGACAGAGCACCCCCGGGGAGCTGTTTTTT.

This chain links TRBV14 with TRBJ2-3; 12 nucleotides align to TRBD2. Germline CDR1 is SGHDN and CDR2 is FVKESK. V lost 3 bases and J lost 2; bases outside the gene matches: 18. CDR3 length equals 21 residues. The CDR3 sequence is CASSQARGTSGLAGYTDTQYF. The CDR3 DNA is TGTGCCAGCAGCCAGGCAAGAGGGACATCGGGACTAGCGGGCTACACAGATACGCAGTATTTT.

This clone was found a few times. This chain links TRBV7-9 with TRBJ2-3; the match to TRBD1 covers 9 bases. Losses at the gene ends were 5 bases for V and 5 bases for J; bases not matched to a gene: 11. This CDR3 contains 16 residues. The germline gives CDR1 SEHNR, CDR2 FQNEAQ (reference sequence). Here the CDR3 DNA reads TGTGCCAGCAGCCCTCGGACAGGGGCTCTTGGAGATACGCAGTATTTT. Translation gives CASSPRTGALGDTQYF.

This chain connects TRBV18 to TRBJ2-1; 7 bases agree with TRBD2. V gave up 2 bases and J gave up 4 bases; unmatched junction bases: 11. CDR1 KGHSH and CDR2 LQKENI come from the germline V gene. The CDR3 totals 17 residues. The CDR3 sequence: CASSPGEGPSTYNEQFF. The CDR3 DNA reads as TGTGCCAGCTCACCAGGGGAGGGCCCCTCCACTTACAATGAGCAGTTCTTC.